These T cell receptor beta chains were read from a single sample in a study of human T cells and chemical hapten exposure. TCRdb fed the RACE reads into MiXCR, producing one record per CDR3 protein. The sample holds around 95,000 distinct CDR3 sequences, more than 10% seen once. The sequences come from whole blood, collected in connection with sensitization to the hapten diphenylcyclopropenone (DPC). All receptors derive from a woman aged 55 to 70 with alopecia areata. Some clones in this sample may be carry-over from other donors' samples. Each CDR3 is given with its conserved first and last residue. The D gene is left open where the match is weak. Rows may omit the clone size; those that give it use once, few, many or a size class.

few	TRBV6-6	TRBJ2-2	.	CASRNYSPTGPIGELFF	TGTGCCAGCAGAAATTATTCCCCGACAGGCCCCATCGGGGAGCTGTTTTTT
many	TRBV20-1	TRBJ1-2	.	CSAMQPDYGYTF	TGCAGTGCAATGCAGCCTGACTATGGCTACACCTTC
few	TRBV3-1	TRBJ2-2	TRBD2	CASSQSRSGGLRVAGELFF	TGTGCCAGCAGCCAGTCGAGGTCGGGAGGACTGCGGGTCGCCGGGGAGCTGTTTTTT
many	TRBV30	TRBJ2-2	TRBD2	CAFPGLRTGELFF	TGTGCCTTTCCGGGACTAAGGACCGGGGAGCTGTTTTTT
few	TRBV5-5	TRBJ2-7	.	CASSLSTVNDEQYF	TGTGCCAGCAGCTTGAGTACAGTGAATGACGAGCAGTACTTC
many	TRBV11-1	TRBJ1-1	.	CASSLKGKTEAFF	TGTGCCAGCAGCTTAAAGGGTAAGACTGAAGCTTTCTTT
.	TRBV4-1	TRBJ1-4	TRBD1	CASSQVGTAIMRKLFF	TGCGCCAGCAGCCAAGTCGGGACAGCTATAATGAGGAAACTGTTTTTT
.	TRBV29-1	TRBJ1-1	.	CSVDSAGVGEAFF	TGCAGCGTTGACTCAGCAGGGGTTGGTGAAGCTTTCTTT
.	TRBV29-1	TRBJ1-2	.	CSVGGSNYGYTF	TGCAGCGTGGGGGGTTCAAACTATGGCTACACCTTC
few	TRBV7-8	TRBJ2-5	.	CASSLGGAGHTETQYF	TGTGCCAGCAGCTTAGGAGGGGCAGGACATACGGAGACCCAGTACTTC
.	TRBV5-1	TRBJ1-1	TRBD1	CASSNTRGTATTNTEAFF	TGCGCCAGCAGCAATACCCGCGGGACAGCGACCACGAACACTGAAGCTTTCTTT
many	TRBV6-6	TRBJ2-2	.	CAALAGGSNTGELFF	TGTGCCGCCTTAGCTGGAGGCTCCAACACCGGGGAGCTGTTTTTT
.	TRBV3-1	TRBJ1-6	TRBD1	CASSLGTGHNSPLHF	TGTGCCAGCAGCCTTGGGACAGGCCATAATTCACCCCTCCACTTT
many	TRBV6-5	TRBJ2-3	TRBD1	CASRTGQTRGDTQYF	TGTGCCAGCAGAACCGGGCAAACCAGGGGGGATACGCAGTATTTT
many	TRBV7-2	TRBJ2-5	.	CASSLVPAPASGYLKETQYF	TGTGCCAGCAGCTTAGTTCCTGCCCCGGCTTCGGGGTACCTTAAGGAGACCCAGTACTTC
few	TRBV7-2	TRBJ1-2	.	CASSLVNRGLQGYTF	TGTGCCAGCAGCTTAGTGAATAGGGGTCTGCAGGGCTACACCTTC
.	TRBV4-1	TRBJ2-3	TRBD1	CASSPYRGDTQYF	TGCGCCAGCAGCCCGTACAGGGGGGATACGCAGTATTTT
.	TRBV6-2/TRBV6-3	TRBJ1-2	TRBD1	CASRYSGTGYGYTF	TGTGCCAGCAGGTACTCCGGGACAGGGTATGGCTACACCTTC